These 15 T cell receptor beta chains were sequenced from one sample in a study of radiotherapy plus CTLA-4 blockade in lung cancer. This table comes from immunoSEQ multiplex PCR, and its TCRdb copy is limited to in-frame clones, with some not included. Of around 100,000 clones detected, over 65% appear once; the ten largest clones hold 3% to 4%. The material was peripheral blood, obtained from a patient treated with radiotherapy plus ipilimumab. The receptors were gathered from a human donor with non-small cell lung cancer that progressed on radiotherapy plus ipilimumab. Some clones in this sample may be carry-over from other donors' samples.

This chain joins TRBV11-2 and TRBJ2-7; 7 bases are a match to TRBD1. The germline V gene encodes CDR1 SGHAT and CDR2 FQNNGV. V gave up 2 bases and J gave up 4 bases; unmatched junction bases: 5. The CDR3 sequence is 14 residues long. The CDR3 reads CASSLSNRGYEQYF. CDR3 sequence (DNA): TGTGCCAGCAGCTTATCGAACAGGGGTTACGAGCAGTACTTC.

The chain uses TRBV28 and TRBJ2-5; 9 positions agree with TRBD2. CDR1 and CDR2 from the germline V gene are MDHEN and SYDVKM. The trim removed 8 bases at V and 4 bases at J, leaving 11 bases unmatched. This CDR3 spans 15 amino acids. CDR3 region: CASAELGTSRETQYF. The DNA of the CDR3 is TGTGCCAGCGCGGAGCTCGGGACTAGCAGAGAGACCCAGTACTTC. Looking up the rest from reference TRBV28 and TRBJ2-5 gives the full variable domain: DVKVTQSSRYLVKRTGEKVFLECVQDMDHENMFWYRQDPGLGLRLIYFSYDVKMKEKGDIPEGYSVSREKKERFSLILESASTNQTSMYLCASAELGTSRETQYFGPGTRLLVL.

As regards this clone: One end of the junction varies from germline; a read error may be responsible. This chain uses TRBV6-5 with TRBJ1-2; D might be TRBD1 (6 bases). This CDR3 region has 11 residues. Per the germline V gene, CDR1 is MNHEY and CDR2 is SVGAGI. The CDR3 is CASSRGQRPFF. The CDR3 DNA follows: TGTGCCAGCAGTCGCGGACAGAGACCATTCTTC.

This clone was detected a few times. The chain joins TRBV18 to TRBJ2-2; no clear D. Germline CDR1 and CDR2: KGHSH and LQKENI. CDR3 length: 17 residues. The V end was cut by 1 base, the J end by 1 base, with 13 bases between. CDR3 sequence (DNA): TGTGCCAGCTCACCACAGGGTATCCGCGAGAACACCGGGGAGCTGTTTTTT. Encoded protein: CASSPQGIRENTGELFF.

J is TRBJ2-3 and V is TRBV4-2; no reliable D call. The CDR3 has 15 residues. Trimming left V 1 base short and J 5 bases short, with 13 bases between. Germline V gene data show CDR1 as LGHNA and CDR2 as YNFKEQ. DNA for the CDR3: TGTGCCAGCAGCCAAGGAACACCACAAGGAGATACGCAGTATTTT. It translates to CASSQGTPQGDTQYF.

The table lists this clone with a count of one. V and J are TRBV7-9 and TRBJ1-6; maybe TRBD1 (5 bases). V lost 1 base, J lost 9 bases, and 13 bases lay in between. Germline CDR1 and CDR2: SEHNR and FQNEAQ (reference sequence). CDR3 length: 15 residues. This chain's CDR3 is CASSLGQGIVSPLHF. The CDR3 coding sequence is TGTGCCAGCAGCTTAGGCCAGGGAATAGTTTCACCCCTCCACTTT. The full variable domain, with the rest looked up from reference TRBV7-9 and TRBJ1-6, is DTGVSQNPRHKITKRGQNVTFRCDPISEHNRLYWYRQTLGQGPEFLTYFQNEAQLEKSRLLSDRFSAERPKGSFSTLEIQRTEQGDSAMYLCASSLGQGIVSPLHFGNGTRLTVT.

The rearrangement joins TRBV4-2 to TRBJ2-1; TRBD2 agrees at 13 bases. V shed 2 bases and J 8 bases; nucleotides not matched to a gene: 6. The CDR3 runs to 16 residues. CDR1 LGHNA and CDR2 YNFKEQ come from the germline V gene. This chain's CDR3 is CASSQILAGGPDEQFF. The CDR3 region has the DNA TGTGCCAGCAGCCAAATACTAGCGGGGGGGCCGGATGAGCAGTTCTTC.

This chain connects TRBV6-5 to TRBJ2-2; TRBD2 is a possible D gene (6 bases). The CDR3 is 16 amino acids. The V end was cut by 0 bases, the J end by 3 bases, with 11 bases between. Germline loops: CDR1 MNHEY, CDR2 SVGAGI. The CDR3 bases are TGTGCCAGCAGTTACTCCCCGAGACTAGACACCGGGGAGCTGTTTTTT. This encodes CASSYSPRLDTGELFF.

This clone was observed at least ten times. This chain joins TRBV7-2 and TRBJ1-2, with 7 positions matching TRBD1. Trimming removed 2 bases from V and 1 base from J; junction bases left unmatched: 10. The CDR3 runs to 17 residues. CDR1 and CDR2 from the germline V gene are SGHTA and FQGNSA. CDR3 bases: TGTGCCAGCAGCTTACGACAGGGAGACAAAAATAACTATGGCTACACCTTC. Translation: CASSLRQGDKNNYGYTF.

V and J are TRBV27 and TRBJ2-2; unclear D gene. This CDR3 comprises 14 residues. V shed 5 bases and J shed 4 bases, with 11 bases lying between them. CDR1 is MNHEY and CDR2 is SMNVEV in the germline V gene (reference sequence). The CDR3 coding sequence is TGTGCCAGCAGTCCCCGCGAGAGCACCGGGGAGCTGTTTTTT. This codes for CASSPRESTGELFF.

This clone was observed a handful of times. The chain employs TRBV6-6 and TRBJ2-7, with 8 bases fitting TRBD1. The CDR3 runs 14 residues. The germline V gene has CDR1 MNHNY and CDR2 SVGAGI (reference sequence). Germline trimming cut 7 bases from V and 2 bases from J; bases unmatched to any gene: 7. Here the CDR3 DNA reads TGTGCCAGCAATGACAGGGGCCTAACCTACGAGCAGTACTTC. It is translated as CASNDRGLTYEQYF.

This clone was observed a handful of times. V and J are TRBV10-3 and TRBJ1-1; 8 bases align to TRBD1. The V segment lost 10 bases and the J segment 8 bases; nucleotides outside the gene matches: 9. The CDR3 consists of 12 residues. Germline assignment: CDR1 ENHRY and CDR2 SYGVKD. DNA for the CDR3: TGTGCCAGCAAAGGGACAGGACGGGAAGCTTTCTTT. Protein: CASKGTGREAFF.

The CDR3 loop is CASSQGTSGHLDTQYF. Written as DNA, the CDR3 is TGCGCCAGCAGCCAAGGGACTAGCGGGCATCTAGATACGCAGTATTTT. The chain couples TRBV4-3 to TRBJ2-3; the match to TRBD2 covers 11 bases. Germline V gene data show CDR1 as LGHNA and CDR2 as YSLEER. CDR3 length: 16 residues. V dropped 1 base and J dropped 5; count of bases not matched to a gene: 5.

This clone was detected only a few times. This chain uses TRBV5-4 with TRBJ1-5; D might be TRBD1 (5 bases). The CDR3 contains 15 residues. V lost 1 base and J 3 bases, leaving 11 bases between the germline ends. Germline CDR1 reads SGHNT; CDR2 reads YYREEE (reference sequence). The CDR3 DNA reads as TGTGCCAGCAGCTTGCACGGGACTGCCAATCAGCCCCAGCATTTT. This sequence encodes CASSLHGTANQPQHF.

This chain uses TRBV19 with TRBJ1-5, with a tentative D call TRBD1 (5 bases). V was shortened by 0 bases and J by 4 bases, with 10 bases between the two germline ends. CDR1 is LNHDA, CDR2 SQIVND, per germline (reference sequence). This CDR3 is built from 15 residues. CDR3 DNA: TGTGCCAGTAGTATAGACAGGGTAGGAAATCAGCCCCAGCATTTT. Its translation: CASSIDRVGNQPQHF.